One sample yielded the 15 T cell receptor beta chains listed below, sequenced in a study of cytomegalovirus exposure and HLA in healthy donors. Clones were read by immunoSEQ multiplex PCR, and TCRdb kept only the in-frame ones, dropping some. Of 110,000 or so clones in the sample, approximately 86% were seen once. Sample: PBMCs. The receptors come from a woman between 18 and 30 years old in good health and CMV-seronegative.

This chain's CDR3 is CASSLEVAVNNEQFF. The CDR3 coding sequence is TGCGCCAGCAGCTTGGAGGTAGCGGTGAACAATGAGCAGTTCTTC. The V gene is TRBV5-1, the J gene TRBJ2-1; TRBD2 might be the D (6 bases). Trimming took 0 bases from V and 5 from J, leaving 12 bases between them. Looked up from germline, CDR1 is SGHRS and CDR2 is YFSETQ. This CDR3 contains 15 residues.

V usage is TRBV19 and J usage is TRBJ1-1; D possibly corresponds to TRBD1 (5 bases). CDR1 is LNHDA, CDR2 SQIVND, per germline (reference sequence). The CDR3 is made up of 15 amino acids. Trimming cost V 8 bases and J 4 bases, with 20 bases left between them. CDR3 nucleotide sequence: TGTGCCAGTGGCGTAGGTAGGGTTGGGGCCACTGAAGCTTTCTTT. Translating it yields CASGVGRVGATEAFF.

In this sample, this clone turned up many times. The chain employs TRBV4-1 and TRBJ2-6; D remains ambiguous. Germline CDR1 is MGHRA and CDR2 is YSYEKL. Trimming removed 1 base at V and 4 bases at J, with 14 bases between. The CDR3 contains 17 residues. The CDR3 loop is CASSQANMGFGANVLTF. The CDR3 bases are TGCGCCAGCAGCCAAGCAAATATGGGCTTCGGGGCCAACGTCCTGACTTTC.

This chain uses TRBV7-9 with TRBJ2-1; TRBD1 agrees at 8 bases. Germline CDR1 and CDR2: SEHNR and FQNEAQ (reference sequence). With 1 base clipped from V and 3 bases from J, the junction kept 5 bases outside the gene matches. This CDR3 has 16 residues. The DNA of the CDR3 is TGTGCCAGCAGCTTAGTGACAGGGGAATTCTACAATGAGCAGTTCTTC. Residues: CASSLVTGEFYNEQFF.

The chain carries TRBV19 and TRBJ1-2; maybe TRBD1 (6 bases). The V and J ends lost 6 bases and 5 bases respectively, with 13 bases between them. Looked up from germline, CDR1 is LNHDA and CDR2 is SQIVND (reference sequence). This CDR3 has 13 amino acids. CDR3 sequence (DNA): TGTGCCAGTAGGTCGGGACATATATATGGCTACACCTTC. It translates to CASRSGHIYGYTF.

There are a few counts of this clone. The CDR3 sequence: CASSPGLAGVFSYNEQFF. The CDR3, as DNA: TGTGCCAGCAGCCCCGGACTAGCGGGGGTGTTCTCCTACAATGAGCAGTTCTTC. V and J are TRBV7-3 and TRBJ2-1; 13 bases map to TRBD2. Germline V lookup: CDR1 SGHTA, CDR2 FQGTGA. The CDR3 is 18 amino acids. The ends lost 5 bases at V and 0 bases at J; junction bases unmatched: 7. Based on the CDR3 plus reference TRBV7-3 and TRBJ2-1, the full variable domain is GAGVSQTPSNKVTEKGKYVELRCDPISGHTALYWYRQSLGQGPEFLIYFQGTGAADDSGLPNDRFFAVRPEGSVSTLKIQRTERGDSAVYLCASSPGLAGVFSYNEQFFGPGTRLTVL.

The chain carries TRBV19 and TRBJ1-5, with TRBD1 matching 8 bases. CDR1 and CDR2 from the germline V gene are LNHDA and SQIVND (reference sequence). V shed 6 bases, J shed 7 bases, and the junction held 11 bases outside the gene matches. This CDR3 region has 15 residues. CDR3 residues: CASRSLGQAYQPQHF. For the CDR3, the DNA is TGTGCCAGTAGATCACTGGGACAGGCATACCAGCCCCAGCATTTT. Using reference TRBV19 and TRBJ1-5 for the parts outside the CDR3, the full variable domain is DGGITQSPKYLFRKEGQNVTLSCEQNLNHDAMYWYRQDPGQGLRLIYYSQIVNDFQKGDIAEGYSVSREKKESFPLTVTSAQKNPTAFYLCASRSLGQAYQPQHFGDGTRLSIL.

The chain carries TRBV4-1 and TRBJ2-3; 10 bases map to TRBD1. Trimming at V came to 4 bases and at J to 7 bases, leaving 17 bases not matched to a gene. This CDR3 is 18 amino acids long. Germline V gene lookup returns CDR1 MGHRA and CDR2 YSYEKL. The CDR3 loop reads CASSPLGTGAITGYTQYF. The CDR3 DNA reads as TGCGCCAGCAGCCCTCTCGGGACAGGGGCGATCACCGGATATACGCAGTATTTT.

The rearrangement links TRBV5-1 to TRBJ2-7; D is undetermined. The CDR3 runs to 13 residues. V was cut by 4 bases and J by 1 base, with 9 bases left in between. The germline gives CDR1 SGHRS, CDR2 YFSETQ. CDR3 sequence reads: CASSLPFSYEQYF. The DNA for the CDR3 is TGCGCCAGCAGCCTTCCGTTTTCCTACGAGCAGTACTTC.

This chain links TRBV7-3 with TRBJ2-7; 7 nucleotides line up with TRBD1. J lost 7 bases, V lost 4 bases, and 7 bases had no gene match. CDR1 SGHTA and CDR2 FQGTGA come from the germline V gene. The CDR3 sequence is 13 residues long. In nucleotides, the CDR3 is TGTGCCAGCAGCTCCGGGACAGAAAGGGAGCAGTACTTC. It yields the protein CASSSGTEREQYF.

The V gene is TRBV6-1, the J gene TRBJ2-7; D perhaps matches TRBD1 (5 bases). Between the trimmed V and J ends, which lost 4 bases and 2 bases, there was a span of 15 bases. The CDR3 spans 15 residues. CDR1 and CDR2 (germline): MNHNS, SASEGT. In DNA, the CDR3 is TGTGCCAGCAGTGTAAGTTTTAAGGACACCTACGAGCAGTACTTC. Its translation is CASSVSFKDTYEQYF.

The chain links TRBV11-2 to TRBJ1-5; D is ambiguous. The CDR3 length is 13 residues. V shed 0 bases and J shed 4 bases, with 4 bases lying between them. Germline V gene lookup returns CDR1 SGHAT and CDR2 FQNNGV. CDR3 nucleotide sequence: TGTGCCAGCAGCTTAGAGCTAAATCAGCCCCAGCATTTT. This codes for CASSLELNQPQHF.

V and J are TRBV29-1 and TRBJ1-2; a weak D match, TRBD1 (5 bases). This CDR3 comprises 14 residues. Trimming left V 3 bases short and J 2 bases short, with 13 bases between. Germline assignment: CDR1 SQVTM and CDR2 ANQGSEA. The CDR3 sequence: CSVDSGVSNYGYTF. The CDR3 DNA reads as TGCAGCGTTGACTCGGGGGTATCCAACTATGGCTACACCTTC.

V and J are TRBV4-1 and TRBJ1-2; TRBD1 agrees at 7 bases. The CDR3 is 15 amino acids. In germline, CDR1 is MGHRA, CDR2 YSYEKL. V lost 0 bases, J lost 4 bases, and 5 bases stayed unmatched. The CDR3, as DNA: TGCGCCAGCAGCCAAGATAGGACAGGCCCCTATGGCTACACCTTC. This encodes CASSQDRTGPYGYTF.

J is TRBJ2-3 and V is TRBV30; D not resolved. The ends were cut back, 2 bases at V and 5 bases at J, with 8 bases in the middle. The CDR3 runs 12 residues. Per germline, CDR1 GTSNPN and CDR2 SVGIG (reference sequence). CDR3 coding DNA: TGTGCCTGGAGTTTAGTCGGAGATACGCAGTATTTT. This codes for CAWSLVGDTQYF.